Sequencing of this T cell receptor (beta chain) was carried out in a study of beta chain features in type 1 diabetes. Findings and caveats of the study: In cDNA sequencing, cells with high TCR expression could be over-represented.

J lost 6 bases, V lost 2 bases, and 11 bases had no gene match. Germline V gene data show CDR1 as SEHNR and CDR2 as FQNEAQ (reference sequence). The CDR3 is 16 residues long. Expressed TCRB transcripts were sequenced, since all the RNA that had been isolated was reverse transcribed. Profiled with immunoSEQ multiplex PCR; TCRdb holds only in-frame clones, not every one. The sample carries almost 350,000 clones, 15% to 20% recorded once. The sample holds a few counts of this clone. Its cognate antigen is unknown. This clonotype was sampled from a young woman in good health. The chain employs TRBV7-9 and TRBJ2-3, with TRBD2 matching 7 bases. Sequencing used naive CD4+ T cells from blood. The chain's CDR3 is CASSLRRAGVADTQYF. CDR3 DNA sequence: TGTGCCAGCAGCTTAAGGAGGGCGGGAGTAGCGGATACGCAGTATTTT.